These 7 T cell receptor beta chains originate from one sample sequenced in a study of pediatric ulcerative colitis. During colonoscopy, one to two rectal pinch biopsies were collected. Sequencing used immunoSEQ multiplex PCR; TCRdb keeps in-frame clones, though not all of them. The data contain 36,000 or so clones, approximately 73% of them singletons. Material for sequencing was gut tissue. The receptors derive from a boy younger than 18 with moderate ulcerative colitis.

This clone was seen a few times. The chain joins TRBV11-3 to TRBJ2-2, with unresolved D. CDR1 and CDR2 (germline): SGHNT, YENEEA. The CDR3 spans 16 residues. V was pared by 1 base and J by 5 bases, with 14 bases between. As DNA, the CDR3 is TGTGCCAGCAGCTTAGGTCAGACCGTGAAAACCGGGGAGCTGTTTTTT. Translation: CASSLGQTVKTGELFF.

This chain uses TRBV28 with TRBJ2-7; no clear D. Germline CDR1 MDHEN, CDR2 SYDVKM. CDR3 length equals 13 residues. With 7 bases removed from V and 2 bases from J, the gap between germline ends came to 12 bases. The CDR3 here is CASTSWQPYEQYF. The CDR3 DNA reads TGTGCCAGCACCTCTTGGCAGCCCTACGAGCAGTACTTC. Filled out from reference TRBV28 and TRBJ2-7, the complete variable domain reads DVKVTQSSRYLVKRTGEKVFLECVQDMDHENMFWYRQDPGLGLRLIYFSYDVKMKEKGDIPEGYSVSREKKERFSLILESASTNQTSMYLCASTSWQPYEQYFGPGTRLTVT.

This clone was counted between two and nine times. The chain carries TRBV7-2 and TRBJ2-3; TRBD1 aligns across 10 bases. Germline V gene data show CDR1 as SGHTA and CDR2 as FQGNSA. V was pared by 5 bases and J by 7 bases, with 3 bases of the junction left unmatched. The CDR3 spans 13 residues. The CDR3, as DNA: TGTGCCAGCAGCGGGGACAGGGGATATACGCAGTATTTT. Translated: CASSGDRGYTQYF.

The rearrangement uses TRBV28 and TRBJ2-7, with D unresolved. V dropped 1 base and J dropped 3 bases, with 10 bases sitting between them. The CDR3 has 14 amino acids. Germline V gene sequence: CDR1 MDHEN, CDR2 SYDVKM. The CDR3 loop reads CASSLYKGFYEQYF. The CDR3 DNA is TGTGCCAGCAGTTTATACAAGGGTTTCTACGAGCAGTACTTC.

J is TRBJ1-1 and V is TRBV19; the D is unclear. CDR3 length: 17 amino acids. Germline assignment: CDR1 LNHDA and CDR2 SQIVND (reference sequence). V gave up 6 bases and J gave up 4 bases, with 24 bases separating them. CDR3 coding DNA: TGTGCCAGTAGCAAGACCCCACAGAACCGACGGTTCACTGAAGCTTTCTTT. Its translation: CASSKTPQNRRFTEAFF.

The rearrangement uses TRBV5-1 and TRBJ2-3, with 8 bases lining up with TRBD1. The CDR3 is made up of 15 amino acids. In germline, CDR1 is SGHRS, CDR2 YFSETQ. Trimming took 2 bases from V and 3 from J; bases not matched to a gene: 5. This CDR3 reads CASSFYRGWTDTQYF. CDR3 DNA sequence: TGCGCCAGCAGCTTCTACAGGGGGTGGACAGATACGCAGTATTTT.

V usage is TRBV28 and J usage is TRBJ1-2, with 8 bases fitting TRBD1. Germline loops: CDR1 MDHEN, CDR2 SYDVKM. V trimming: 7 bases; J trimming: 5 bases; junction bases outside the gene matches: 12. The CDR3 runs 15 residues. The CDR3 sequence is CASNSGQGRTYGYTF. The DNA for the CDR3 is TGTGCCAGCAATTCAGGACAGGGAAGGACGTATGGCTACACCTTC.